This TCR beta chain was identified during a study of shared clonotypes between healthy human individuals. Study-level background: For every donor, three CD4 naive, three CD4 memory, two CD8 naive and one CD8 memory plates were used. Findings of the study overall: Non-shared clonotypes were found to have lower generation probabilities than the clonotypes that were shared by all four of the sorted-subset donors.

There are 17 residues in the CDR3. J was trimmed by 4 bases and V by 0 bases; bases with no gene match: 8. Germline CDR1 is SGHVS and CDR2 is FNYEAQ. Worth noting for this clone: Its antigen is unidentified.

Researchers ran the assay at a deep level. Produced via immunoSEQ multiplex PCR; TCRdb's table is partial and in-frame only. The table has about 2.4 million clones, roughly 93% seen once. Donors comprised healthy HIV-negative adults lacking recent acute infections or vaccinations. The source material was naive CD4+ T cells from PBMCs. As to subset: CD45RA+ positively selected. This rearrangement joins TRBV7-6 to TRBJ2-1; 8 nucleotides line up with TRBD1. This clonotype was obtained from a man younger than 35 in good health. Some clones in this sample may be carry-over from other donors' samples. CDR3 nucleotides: TGTGCCAGCAGCTTAGCGCTGGCAGGGGGCTCGTACAATGAGCAGTTCTTC. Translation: CASSLALAGGSYNEQFF.